The entry below describes one T cell receptor (beta chain). The source of the sample is a study of shared clonotypes between healthy human individuals. CDR3 length: 13 residues. CDR1 MDHEN and CDR2 SYDVKM come from the germline V gene. Germline trimming cut 10 bases from V and 9 bases from J; bases unmatched to any gene: 11. It was across several immunoSEQ plates that each subset's genomic DNA was evenly split. Here immunoSEQ multiplex PCR was the method, and the copy in TCRdb shows in-frame clones only, minus some. The table shows 2 million to 2.5 million clones, with around 92% occurring only once. The receptor comes from a man in his late teens or twenties in good health. Some clones in this sample may be carry-over from other donors' samples. Source material: naive CD4+ T cells from PBMCs. Subset here: CD45RA+ positively selected. This sequence joins TRBV28 and TRBJ2-1; 8 positions match TRBD1. The CDR3 protein is CAMKTGEESEQFF. The DNA for the CDR3 is TGTGCCATGAAGACAGGGGAAGAGTCTGAGCAGTTCTTC.